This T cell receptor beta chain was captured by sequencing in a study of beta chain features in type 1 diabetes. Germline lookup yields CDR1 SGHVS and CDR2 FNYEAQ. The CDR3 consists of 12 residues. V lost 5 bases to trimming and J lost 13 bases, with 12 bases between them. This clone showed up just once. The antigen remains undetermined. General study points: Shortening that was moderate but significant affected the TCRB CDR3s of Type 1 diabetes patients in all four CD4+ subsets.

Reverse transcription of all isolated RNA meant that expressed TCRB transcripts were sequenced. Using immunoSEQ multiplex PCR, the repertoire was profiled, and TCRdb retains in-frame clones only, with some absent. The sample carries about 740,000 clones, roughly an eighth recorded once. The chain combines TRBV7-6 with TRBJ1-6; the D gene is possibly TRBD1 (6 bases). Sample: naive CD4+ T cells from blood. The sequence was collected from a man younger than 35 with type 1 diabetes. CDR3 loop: CASSPVGGPLHF. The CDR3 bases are TGTGCCAGCAGCCCGGTTGGGGGCCCCCTCCACTTT.